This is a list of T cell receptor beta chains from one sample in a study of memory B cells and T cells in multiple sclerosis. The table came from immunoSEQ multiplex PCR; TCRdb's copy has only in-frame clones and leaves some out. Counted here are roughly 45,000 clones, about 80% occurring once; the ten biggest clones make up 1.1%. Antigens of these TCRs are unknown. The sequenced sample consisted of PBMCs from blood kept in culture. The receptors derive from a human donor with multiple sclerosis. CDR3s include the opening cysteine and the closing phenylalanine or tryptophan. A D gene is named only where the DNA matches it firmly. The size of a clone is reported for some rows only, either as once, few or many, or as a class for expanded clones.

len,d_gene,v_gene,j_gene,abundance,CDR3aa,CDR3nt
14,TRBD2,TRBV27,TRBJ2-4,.,CASRRERGKNIQYF,TGTGCCAGCAGACGAGAGCGGGGAAAAAACATTCAGTACTTC
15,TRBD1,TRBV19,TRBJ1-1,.,CASSNGQGDYTEAFF,TGTGCCAGTAGTAACGGACAGGGCGACTACACTGAAGCTTTCTTT
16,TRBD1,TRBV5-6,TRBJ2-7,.,CASSRGQGAGNYEQYF,TGTGCCAGCAGCCGTGGACAGGGGGCTGGTAATTACGAGCAGTACTTC
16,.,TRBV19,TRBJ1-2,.,CASSIGFGGSNYGYTF,TGTGCCAGTAGTATAGGGTTTGGCGGGAGTAACTATGGCTACACCTTC
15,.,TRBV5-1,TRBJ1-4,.,CASSLDGSFAEKLFF,TGCGCCAGCAGCTTGGACGGAAGTTTCGCCGAAAAACTGTTTTTT
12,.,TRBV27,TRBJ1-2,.,CASSLGGDGYTF,TGTGCCAGCAGTTTGGGAGGGGATGGCTACACCTTC
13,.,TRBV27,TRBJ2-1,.,CASSFRENNEQFF,TGTGCCAGCAGTTTCCGGGAGAACAATGAGCAGTTCTTC
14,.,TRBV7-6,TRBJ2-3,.,CASSLAGGTDTQYF,TGTGCCAGCAGCTTAGCGGGGGGCACAGATACGCAGTATTTT
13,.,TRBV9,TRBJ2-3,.,CASSVYSSDTQYF,TGTGCCAGCAGCGTTTATTCCTCCGATACGCAGTATTTT
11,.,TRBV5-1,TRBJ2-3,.,CASSLLDTQYF,TGCGCCAGCAGCTTGCTGGATACGCAGTATTTT
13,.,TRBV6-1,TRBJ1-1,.,CASSEDNLRRAFF,TGTGCCAGCAGCGAGGACAACCTAAGGAGAGCTTTCTTT
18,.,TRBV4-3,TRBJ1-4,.,CASSQGAHREGDGEKLFF,TGCGCCAGCAGCCAAGGGGCCCACAGGGAAGGAGACGGGGAAAAACTGTTTTTT
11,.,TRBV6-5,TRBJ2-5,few,CASSYASAQYF,TGTGCCAGCAGTTACGCATCGGCCCAGTACTTC
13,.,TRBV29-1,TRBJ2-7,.,CSVEDRVGYEQYF,TGCAGCGTTGAAGATCGGGTAGGATACGAGCAGTACTTC
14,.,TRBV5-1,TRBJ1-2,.,CASSLDGANYGYTF,TGCGCCAGCAGCTTGGACGGCGCTAACTATGGCTACACCTTC
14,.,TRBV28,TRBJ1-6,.,CASSTRRDYSPLHF,TGTGCCAGCAGTACAAGGAGGGATTACTCACCCCTCCACTTT
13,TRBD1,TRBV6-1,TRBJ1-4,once,CASSQGAYEKLFF,TGTGCCAGCAGCCAGGGGGCATATGAAAAACTGTTTTTT
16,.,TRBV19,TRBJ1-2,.,CASSPLRDTNHYGYTF,TGTGCCAGTAGTCCCCTCCGGGACACGAACCACTATGGCTACACCTTC
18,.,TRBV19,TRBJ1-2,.,CASSVRRTPNRSNYGYTF,TGTGCCAGTAGTGTGAGGAGGACACCAAATCGCTCTAACTATGGCTACACCTTC
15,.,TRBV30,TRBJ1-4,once,CAWRIGVSTNEKLFF,TGTGCCTGGAGAATAGGGGTTTCAACTAATGAAAAACTGTTTTTT
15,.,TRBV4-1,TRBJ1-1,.,CASSHNQQTNTEAFF,TGCGCCAGCAGCCATAACCAACAAACGAACACTGAAGCTTTCTTT
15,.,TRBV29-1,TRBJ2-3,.,CSVLGTLHGTDTQYF,TGCAGCGTCCTTGGGACACTACACGGCACAGATACGCAGTATTTT
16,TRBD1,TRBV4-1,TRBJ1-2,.,CASSRGQGSANYGYTF,TGCGCCAGCAGCCGGGGACAGGGGTCTGCTAACTATGGCTACACCTTC
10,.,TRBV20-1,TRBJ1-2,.,CSVLRGGYTF,TGCAGCGTATTGAGGGGGGGCTACACCTTC
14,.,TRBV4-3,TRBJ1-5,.,CASSLENSNQPQHF,TGCGCCAGCAGTCTGGAGAATAGCAATCAGCCCCAGCATTTT
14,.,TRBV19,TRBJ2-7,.,CASSRTGLNYEQYF,TGTGCCAGTAGTAGGACGGGACTCAACTACGAGCAGTACTTC
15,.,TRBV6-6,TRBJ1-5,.,CASSEGGRVYQPQHF,TGTGCCAGCAGTGAGGGAGGACGGGTTTATCAGCCCCAGCATTTT
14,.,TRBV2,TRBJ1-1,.,CASSVPAAYTEAFF,TGTGCCAGCAGTGTACCAGCCGCTTACACTGAAGCTTTCTTT
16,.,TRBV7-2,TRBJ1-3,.,CASSLSRGAAGNTIYF,TGTGCCAGCAGCTTATCTCGGGGGGCTGCTGGAAACACCATATATTTT
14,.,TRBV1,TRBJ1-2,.,CTSSQTLTVAGYTF,TGCACCAGCAGCCAAACCCTGACAGTAGCTGGCTACACCTTC
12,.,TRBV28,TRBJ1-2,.,CASSLGTHGYTF,TGTGCCAGCAGTTTAGGGACCCATGGCTACACCTTC
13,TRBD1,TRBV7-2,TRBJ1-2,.,CASSFRQGDGYTF,TGTGCCAGCAGTTTTCGACAGGGGGACGGCTACACCTTC
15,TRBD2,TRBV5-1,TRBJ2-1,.,CASSSLSGGWDEQFF,TGCGCCAGCAGCTCCCTCAGCGGGGGGTGGGATGAGCAGTTCTTC
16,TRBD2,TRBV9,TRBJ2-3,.,CASSVDPAGGRDTQYF,TGTGCCAGCAGCGTAGACCCAGCGGGGGGCCGAGATACGCAGTATTTT
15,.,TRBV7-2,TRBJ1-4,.,CASSPKVATNEKLFF,TGTGCCAGCAGCCCTAAGGTTGCAACTAATGAAAAACTGTTTTTT
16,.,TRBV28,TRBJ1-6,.,CASSSGASSYNSPLHF,TGTGCCAGCAGTTCCGGGGCGAGCTCCTATAATTCACCCCTCCACTTT
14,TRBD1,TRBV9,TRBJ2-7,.,CASSGGQGVYEQYF,TGTGCCAGCAGCGGGGGACAGGGCGTTTACGAGCAGTACTTC
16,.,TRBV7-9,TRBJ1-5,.,CASSWTGGGSNQPQHF,TGTGCCAGCAGCTGGACCGGGGGCGGCAGCAATCAGCCCCAGCATTTT
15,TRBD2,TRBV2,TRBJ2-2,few,CASILDAGGPGELFF,TGTGCCAGCATCCTAGACGCGGGGGGGCCCGGGGAGCTGTTTTTT
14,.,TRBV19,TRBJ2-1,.,CASSFRHAYNEQFF,TGTGCCAGTAGTTTCCGACACGCATACAATGAGCAGTTCTTC
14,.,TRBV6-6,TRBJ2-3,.,CASSIRDNTDTQYF,TGTGCCAGCAGTATCCGGGACAACACAGATACGCAGTATTTT
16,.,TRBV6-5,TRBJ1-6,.,CASSSNLMPYNSPLHF,TGTGCCAGCAGTTCTAACTTGATGCCCTATAATTCACCCCTCCACTTT
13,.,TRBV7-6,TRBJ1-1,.,CASSLYRNTEAFF,TGTGCCAGCAGCTTATACAGGAACACTGAAGCTTTCTTT
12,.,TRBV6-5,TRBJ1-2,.,CASSQDNYGYTF,TGTGCCAGCAGTCAAGATAACTATGGCTACACCTTC
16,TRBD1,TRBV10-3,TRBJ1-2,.,CAISEGVGQGNYGYTF,TGTGCCATCAGTGAGGGAGTCGGACAGGGGAACTATGGCTACACCTTC
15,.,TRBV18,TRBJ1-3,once,CASSPPTLSGNTIYF,TGTGCCAGCTCACCCCCGACCCTCTCTGGAAACACCATATATTTT
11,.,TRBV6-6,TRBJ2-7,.,CASSYRTEQYF,TGTGCCAGCAGTTACCGCACCGAGCAGTACTTC
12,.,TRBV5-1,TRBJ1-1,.,CASSFGDTEAFF,TGCGCCAGCAGCTTCGGGGACACTGAAGCTTTCTTT
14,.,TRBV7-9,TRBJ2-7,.,CASSLSGFPYEQYF,TGTGCCAGCAGCTTATCAGGGTTCCCCTACGAGCAGTACTTC
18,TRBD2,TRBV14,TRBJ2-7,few,CASSQPSGTSGETYEQYF,TGTGCCAGCAGCCAGCCCTCCGGGACTAGCGGGGAGACCTACGAGCAGTACTTC
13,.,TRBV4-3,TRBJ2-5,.,CASSQALVETQYF,TGCGCCAGCAGCCAGGCACTAGTGGAGACCCAGTACTTC